These T cell receptor beta chains were read from a single sample in a study of blood T cells in healthy people across ages. MiXCR, applied by TCRdb to the 5' RACE reads, yields one record per CDR3 protein. The data hold 780,000 or so distinct CDR3 sequences, with roughly 56% observed a single time. Sequencing used blood. The receptors here all came from a man aged 40-55 years in good health. Both conserved end residues are part of each CDR3. A D gene is named only where the DNA matches it firmly.

d_call cdr3_length v_call cdr3_aa
TRBD1 16 TRBV11-3 CASSLQSGTGVETQYF
TRBD1 14 TRBV20-1 CSARNTGTGYEQYF
NA 14 TRBV20-1 CSAGVATSTDTQYF
TRBD2 15 TRBV6-5 CASSIGLERYNEQFF
NA 16 TRBV7-9 CASSLALGVVEETQYF
NA 17 TRBV11-2 CASSLDSQLRFNSPLHF
NA 14 TRBV27 CASNGPGWGETQYF
TRBD1 13 TRBV12-3/TRBV12-4 CASSAGTVNGYTF
NA 15 TRBV20-1 CSASRGGVGQETQYF
NA 14 TRBV12-3/TRBV12-4 CASSLGRGIDEQYF
TRBD2 15 TRBV20-1 CSANSGAGGTDTQYF
NA 14 TRBV10-3 CAISETVARNEQFF
TRBD2 16 TRBV6-6 CASGLAGPSGPGELFF
TRBD1 14 TRBV20-1 CSAPKTGVNEKLFF
TRBD2 16 TRBV5-1 CASSSLAGVGVETQYF
NA 15 TRBV12-3/TRBV12-4 CASSFSTSSNQPQHF
TRBD2 15 TRBV6-2/TRBV6-3 CASVQAGLFTDTQYF
TRBD2 19 TRBV9 CASSVALGLAGGGRDEQYF
NA 15 TRBV20-1 CSAPLTGTGNEKLFF
TRBD1 17 TRBV5-1 CASSPGGQAVLNTEAFF
NA 15 TRBV3-1 CASSQAASSYNEQFF
TRBD2 16 TRBV3-1 CASSQVIAGGRETQYF
NA 17 TRBV5-1 CASSLNSGGSGANVPTF
NA 15 TRBV9 CASSARASSTDTQYF
NA 12 TRBV27 CASGSGFYEQYF
NA 15 TRBV28 CASSRDGVGLETQYF
NA 16 TRBV21-1 CASSKEGRNAYNEQFF
TRBD2 13 TRBV20-1 CSAQHGLVYEQYF
NA 14 TRBV29-1 CSVEGTGVVSGYTF
TRBD2 14 TRBV20-1 CSARDTASGREQYF
NA 19 TRBV6-4 CASSREEWTVSSGANVLTF
NA 13 TRBV20-1 CSARNANTGELFF